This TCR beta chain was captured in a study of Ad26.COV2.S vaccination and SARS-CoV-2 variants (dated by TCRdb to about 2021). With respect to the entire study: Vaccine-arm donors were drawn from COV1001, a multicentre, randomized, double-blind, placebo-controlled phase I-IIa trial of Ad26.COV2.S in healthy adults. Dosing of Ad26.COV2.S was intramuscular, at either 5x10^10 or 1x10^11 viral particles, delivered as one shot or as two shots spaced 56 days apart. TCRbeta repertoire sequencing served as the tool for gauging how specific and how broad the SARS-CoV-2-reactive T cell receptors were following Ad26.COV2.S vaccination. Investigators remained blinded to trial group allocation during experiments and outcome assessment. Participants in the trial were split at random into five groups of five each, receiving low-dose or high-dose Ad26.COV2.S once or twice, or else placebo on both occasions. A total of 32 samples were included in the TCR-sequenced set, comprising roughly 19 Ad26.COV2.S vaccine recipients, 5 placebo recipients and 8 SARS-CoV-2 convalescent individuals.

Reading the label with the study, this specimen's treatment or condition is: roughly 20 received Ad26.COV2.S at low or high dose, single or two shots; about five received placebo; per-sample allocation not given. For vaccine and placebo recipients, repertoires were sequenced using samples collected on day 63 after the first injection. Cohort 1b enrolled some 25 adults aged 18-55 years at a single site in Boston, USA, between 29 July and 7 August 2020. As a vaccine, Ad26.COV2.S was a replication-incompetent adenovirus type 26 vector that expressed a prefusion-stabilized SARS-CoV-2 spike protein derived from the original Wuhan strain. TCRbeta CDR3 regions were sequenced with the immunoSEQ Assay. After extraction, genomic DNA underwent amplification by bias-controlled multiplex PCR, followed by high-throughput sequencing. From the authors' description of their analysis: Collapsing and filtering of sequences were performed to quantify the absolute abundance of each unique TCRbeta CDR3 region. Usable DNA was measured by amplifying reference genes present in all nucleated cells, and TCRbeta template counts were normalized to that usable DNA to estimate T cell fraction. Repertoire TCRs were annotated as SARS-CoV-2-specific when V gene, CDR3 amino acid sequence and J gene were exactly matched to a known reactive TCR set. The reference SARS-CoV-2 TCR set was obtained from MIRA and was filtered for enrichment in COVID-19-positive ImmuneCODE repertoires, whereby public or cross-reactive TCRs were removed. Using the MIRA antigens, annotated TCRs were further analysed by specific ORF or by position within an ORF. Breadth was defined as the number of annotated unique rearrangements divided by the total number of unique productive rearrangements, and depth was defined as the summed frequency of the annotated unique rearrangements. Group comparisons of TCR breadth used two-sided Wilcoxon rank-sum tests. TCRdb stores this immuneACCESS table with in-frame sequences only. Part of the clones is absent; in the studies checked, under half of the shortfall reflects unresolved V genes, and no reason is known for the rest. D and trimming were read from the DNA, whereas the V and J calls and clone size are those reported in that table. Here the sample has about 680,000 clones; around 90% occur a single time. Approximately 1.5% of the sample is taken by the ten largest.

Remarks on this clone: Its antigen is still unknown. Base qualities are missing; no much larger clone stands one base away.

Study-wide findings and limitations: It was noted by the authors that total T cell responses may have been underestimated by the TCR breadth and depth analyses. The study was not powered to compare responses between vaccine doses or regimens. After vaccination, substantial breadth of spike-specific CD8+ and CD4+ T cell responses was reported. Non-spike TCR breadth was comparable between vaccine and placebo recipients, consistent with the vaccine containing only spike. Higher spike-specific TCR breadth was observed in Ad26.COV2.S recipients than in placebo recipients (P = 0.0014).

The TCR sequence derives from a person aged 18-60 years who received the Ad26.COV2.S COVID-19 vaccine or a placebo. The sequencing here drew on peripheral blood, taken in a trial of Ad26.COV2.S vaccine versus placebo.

Here the CDR3 is given as CASSFGPMNTEAFF. The sequenced DNA: TGTGCCAGCAGCTTTGGGCCCATGAACACTGAAGCTTTCTTT. Rearrangement joined TRBV13 to TRBJ1-1, with the D gene not clear enough to name. The CDR3, cysteine through phenylalanine, is 14 amino acids long. Only the CDR3 part of the read is kept: 42 bases, read in frame from the first base. Looking up the germline V gene (reference sequence) yields CDR1 PRHDT and CDR2 FYEKMQ. V is reduced by 3 bases and J by 0 bases, leaving a spacing of 8 bases between them.